This TCR beta chain is drawn from a study of T cells expressing NK-cell markers. Study details: Seven donors tested HCMV-seropositive and one tested seronegative among the eight sequenced. Study conclusions and caveats: Dominant NKG2C+ clonotypes made up 1.0-7.0% of CD8+ T cells in a handful of donors.

TCR beta cDNA was made by 5'RACE template switching with UMIs. TCRdb reworked the 5' RACE reads into one entry per CDR3 protein, no DNA. In total, the table holds more than 400,000 distinct CDR3 sequences. Of note for this clonotype: The antigen is undetermined.

CDR1 SGHRS and CDR2 YFSETQ come from the germline V gene. This CDR3 region has 14 residues. The sequence derives from a woman aged 18-70 years in good health. Sequences were obtained from blood T cells: a sorted CD56 or NKG2C T cell subset, CD4+ or CD8+ T cells, or bulk PBMC T cells (not recorded which). The chain combines TRBV5-1 with TRBJ2-5; TCRdb names TRBD2, which stays unverified in the absence of DNA. Here the CDR3 reads CASSLGGPGETQYF.